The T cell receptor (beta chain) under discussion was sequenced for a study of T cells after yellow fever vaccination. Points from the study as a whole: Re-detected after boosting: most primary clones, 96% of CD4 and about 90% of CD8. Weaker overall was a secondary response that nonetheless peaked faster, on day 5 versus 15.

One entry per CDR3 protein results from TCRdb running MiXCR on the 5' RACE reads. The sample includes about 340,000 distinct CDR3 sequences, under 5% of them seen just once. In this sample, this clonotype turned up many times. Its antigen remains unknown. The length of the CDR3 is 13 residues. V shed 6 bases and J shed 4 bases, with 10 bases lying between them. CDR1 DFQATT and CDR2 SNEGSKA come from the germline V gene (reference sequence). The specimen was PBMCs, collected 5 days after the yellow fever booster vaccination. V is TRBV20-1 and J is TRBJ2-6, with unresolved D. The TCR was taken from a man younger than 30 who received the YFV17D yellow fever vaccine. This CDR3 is CSAGILGANVLTF. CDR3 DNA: TGCAGTGCCGGCATACTGGGGGCCAACGTCCTGACTTTC.